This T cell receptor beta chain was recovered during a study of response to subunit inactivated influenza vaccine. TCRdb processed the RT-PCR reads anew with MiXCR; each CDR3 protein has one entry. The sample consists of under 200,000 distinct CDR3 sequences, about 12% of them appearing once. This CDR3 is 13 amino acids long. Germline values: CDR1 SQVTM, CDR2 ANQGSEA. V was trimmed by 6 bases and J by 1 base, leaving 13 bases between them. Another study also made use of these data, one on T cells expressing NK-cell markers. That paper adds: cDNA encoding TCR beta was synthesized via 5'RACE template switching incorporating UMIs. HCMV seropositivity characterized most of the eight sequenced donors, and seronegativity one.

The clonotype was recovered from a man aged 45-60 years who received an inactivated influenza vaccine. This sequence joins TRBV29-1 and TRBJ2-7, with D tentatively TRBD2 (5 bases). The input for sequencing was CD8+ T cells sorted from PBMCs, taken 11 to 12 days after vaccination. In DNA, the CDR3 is TGCAGCGTCGGTCGAGGGATGTCCTACGAGCAGTACTTC. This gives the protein CSVGRGMSYEQYF.